These 9 T cell receptor beta chains were sequenced from one sample in a study of blood T cell repertoires in COVID-19. TCRdb's table, derived via immunoSEQ multiplex PCR, lists solely in-frame clones and lacks some. The sample yields 200,000 to 250,000 clones, 80% seen once. The sequencing sample was made of peripheral blood. The receptors originated from a woman between 70 and 85 years old with acute or convalescent COVID-19.

CDR3 loop: CASSLELDQPQHF. The CDR3 DNA follows: TGTGCCAGCAGCTTAGAACTAGATCAGCCCCAGCATTTT. The chain carries TRBV11-2 and TRBJ1-5; D not resolved. This CDR3 is 13 amino acids long. Between the trimmed V and J ends, which lost 0 bases and 5 bases, there was a span of 5 bases. The germline gives CDR1 SGHAT, CDR2 FQNNGV.

The chain uses TRBV18 and TRBJ2-3; 7 nucleotides match TRBD1. V was pared by 2 bases and J by 2 bases, with 4 bases of the junction left unmatched. The CDR3 has 15 amino acids. In germline, CDR1 is KGHSH, CDR2 LQKENI. CDR3 DNA sequence: TGTGCCAGCTCACCATTGGACAGGCTCACAGATACGCAGTATTTT. Translation: CASSPLDRLTDTQYF.

V gene TRBV6-5 combines with J gene TRBJ1-5; 8 bases match TRBD1. This CDR3 has 13 amino acids. Trimming removed 5 bases from V and 5 bases from J; junction bases left unmatched: 2. Germline lookup yields CDR1 MNHEY and CDR2 SVGAGI. The CDR3 coding sequence is TGTGCCAGCAGTCAGGACAGGGATCAGCCCCAGCATTTT. The encoded protein is CASSQDRDQPQHF.

The chain combines TRBV24-1 with TRBJ1-1; 7 bases match TRBD1. The CDR3 loop spans 13 amino acids. Unmatched junction bases numbered 3, after V lost 9 bases and J lost 0 bases. Per germline, CDR1 KGHDR and CDR2 SFDVKD. The CDR3 DNA reads as TGTGCCACCCGCACAGGGGTGAACACTGAAGCTTTCTTT. Its translation is CATRTGVNTEAFF.

The rearrangement uses TRBV27 and TRBJ2-1, with TRBD1 as a possible D gene (5 bases). The length of the CDR3 is 13 residues. Germline V gene lookup returns CDR1 MNHEY and CDR2 SMNVEV (reference sequence). V gave up 5 bases and J gave up 6 bases, with 11 bases separating them. CDR3 DNA: TGTGCCAGCAGTACATATAGGGGCAATGAGCAGTTCTTC. Its protein is CASSTYRGNEQFF.

The rearrangement links TRBV11-3 to TRBJ2-2; D uncertain. This CDR3 has 12 residues. Germline values: CDR1 SGHNT, CDR2 YENEEA. Trimming took 5 bases from V and 5 from J, leaving 6 bases between them. The CDR3 spells CASSGLTGELFF. DNA of the CDR3: TGTGCCAGCAGCGGCTTAACCGGGGAGCTGTTTTTT.

The chain is built from TRBV5-1 and TRBJ2-7; 9 bases fit TRBD1. The CDR3 runs 15 residues. Per the germline V gene, CDR1 is SGHRS and CDR2 is YFSETQ. J was trimmed by 2 bases and V by 2 bases; bases with no gene match: 5. The CDR3 protein is CASSLQGAPTYEQYF. The CDR3 coding sequence is TGCGCCAGCAGCTTACAGGGGGCACCTACCTACGAGCAGTACTTC.

This chain connects TRBV29-1 to TRBJ1-1; no firm D call. The V and J ends lost 1 base and 3 bases respectively, with 9 bases between them. Germline V gene sequence: CDR1 SQVTM, CDR2 ANQGSEA. CDR3 length equals 13 residues. The CDR3 DNA reads as TGCAGCGTTGAAGGGGCAGCCTACACTGAAGCTTTCTTT. Protein product: CSVEGAAYTEAFF. The entire variable domain, with the rest obtained from reference TRBV29-1 and TRBJ1-1, is as follows: SAVISQKPSRDICQRGTSLTIQCQVDSQVTMMFWYRQQPGQSLTLIATANQGSEATYESGFVIDKFPISRPNLTFSTLTVSNMSPEDSSIYLCSVEGAAYTEAFFGQGTRLTVV.

The chain has TRBV7-3 and TRBJ1-6; D is perhaps TRBD1 (6 bases). Per the germline V gene, CDR1 is SGHTA and CDR2 is FQGTGA. Trimming cost V 2 bases and J 8 bases, with 10 bases left between them. CDR3 length: 14 amino acids. CDR3 sequence reads: CASSLRAGDSPLHF. DNA of the CDR3: TGTGCCAGCAGCTTACGGGCAGGGGATTCACCCCTCCACTTT.